This T cell receptor beta chain was found in a study of OX40 agonist ivuxolimab in advanced cancers. General notes on the study: Ivuxolimab was an agonistic, fully human IgG2 monoclonal antibody directed against OX40 (CD134), a costimulatory receptor. Among the roughly 52 dose-escalation patients, some 20 had hepatocellular carcinoma, 15 or so melanoma, 9 renal cell carcinoma and 9 head and neck cancer. Intravenous ivuxolimab was administered to patients every 2 weeks at six dose levels: 0.01, 0.1, 0.3, 1.5, 3 and 10 mg/kg. Patients were allowed to have had prior anti-PD-1, anti-PD-L1 or anti-CTLA-4 therapy, and 30% to 40% of the dose-escalation patients had previously received checkpoint inhibitors. The dose-escalation cohort was about 83% male with a mean age of approximately 60 years, ranging from about 20 to 85. Partial responses occurred in three dose-escalation patients: two with cutaneous melanoma and one with hepatocellular carcinoma. The point of sequencing TCRbeta in the periphery was to test whether ivuxolimab changed TCR sequence diversity and drove clonal T-cell expansion. The paper reports the monotherapy dose-escalation portion (N ≈ 50 patients) of the phase I ivuxolimab trial. On the study overall, not on this receptor specifically: Low levels of normalized T-cell clonal expansion were also shown by some nonresponding patients. At doses of 0.1 to 3.0 mg/kg, clonal expansion of both CD4+ and CD8+ T cells in blood was seen between baseline and week 6. The antigen specificity of the clonally expanded peripheral T cells was not determined. After ivuxolimab, more expanded clones were found on average in CD8+ T cells than in CD4+ T cells. In the 0.1-3.0 mg/kg groups, partial responders were among the patients with the lowest normalized peripheral clonal expansion, particularly in CD8+ T cells.

The trial excluded patients who had a history of autoimmune disease or were on systemic immunosuppression. Peripheral blood for TCR sequencing was drawn from every dose cohort at baseline, at cycle 4 day 1 and at cycle 7 day 1. Samples came from an open-label, multicenter, first-in-human phase I dose-escalation trial of ivuxolimab. Adults with locally advanced or metastatic head and neck squamous cell, hepatocellular, melanoma or renal cell carcinoma were enrolled in the trial. Before TCR sequencing, CD4+ and CD8+ T cells were separately sorted from peripheral blood. From its cysteine to its phenylalanine, the CDR3 spans 13 amino acids. Only CDR3 DNA remains: 39 bases, in frame from the first base. The germline V gene sets CDR1 to KGHSH and CDR2 to LQKENI. To sequence the TCRbeta CDR3 region, genomic DNA was isolated from the sorted cells. TCRbeta CDR3 regions were sequenced using the immunoSEQ Assay. TCRdb limited this immuneACCESS table to in-frame rearrangements with V and J called. A share of clones is missing; checked studies link under half to unresolved V genes, and the rest is unexplained. The sample table shows 50,000 or so clones, and approximately 83% are seen once. Roughly 12% of the sample is held by the ten biggest clonotypes.

As to this clone: The clone's antigen remains unknown. A read error may produce the germline difference seen at one junction end.

This receptor chain uses TRBV18 and TRBJ2-1; the D gene is perhaps TRBD1, on 5 matching bases. Sample: CD4+ or CD8+ T cells sorted from blood, taken in a trial of the OX40 agonist ivuxolimab. The TCR was taken from an adult with an advanced solid tumor such as melanoma, head and neck, liver or kidney cancer. The CDR3 region reads CASSPAPDSLLIF. DNA sequence: TGTGCCAGCTCACCGGCCCCAGACAGCCTCCTGATCTTC. Extended through the reference TRBV18 and TRBJ2-1 proteins, this CDR3 yields the full variable domain: NAGVMQNPRHLVRRRGQEARLRCSPMKGHSHVYWYRQLPEEGLKFMVYLQKENIIDESGMPKERFSAEFPKEGPSILRIQQVVRGDSAAYFCASSPAPDSLLIFGPGTRLTVL.